This T cell receptor (beta chain) was captured in a study of T cells of healthy individuals. This clonotype was observed many times. The germline gives CDR1 LGHNA, CDR2 YNFKEQ. The CDR3 has 18 amino acids. V gave up 3 bases and J gave up 2 bases; unmatched junction bases: 8. TCRdb processed the 5' RACE reads anew with MiXCR; each CDR3 protein has one entry. The sample consists of 65,000 to 95,000 distinct CDR3 sequences, approximately 4.7% of them appearing once. V is TRBV4-2 and J is TRBJ2-1, with TRBD2 matching over 12 bases. The TCR originated in a female donor in good health. The CDR3 loop reads CASSQYTGLAGPYNEQFF. The CDR3 DNA sequence: TGTGCCAGCAGCCAGTACACCGGACTAGCGGGACCCTACAATGAGCAGTTCTTC.